Each of the 8 T cell receptor beta chains below was sequenced from the same sample in a study of cytomegalovirus exposure and HLA in healthy donors. PCR was performed using 60 Vbeta and 13 Jbeta primers. This table comes from immunoSEQ multiplex PCR, and its TCRdb copy is limited to in-frame clones, with some not included. This table holds under 200,000 clones, around 77% found once. Sequencing was carried out using PBMCs. The receptors derive from a man in his sixties in good health and CMV-seronegative.

The CDR3 region is CAWTRTDNYEQYF. The DNA for the CDR3 is TGTGCCTGGACCCGGACAGACAACTACGAGCAGTACTTC. The chain has TRBV30 and TRBJ2-7, with a tentative D call TRBD1 (6 bases). From germline, CDR1 is GTSNPN and CDR2 SVGIG (reference sequence). Trimming left V 4 bases short and J 3 bases short, with 13 bases between. This CDR3 contains 13 residues.

This chain links TRBV10-3 with TRBJ2-4; D perhaps matches TRBD1 (8 bases). Trimming stripped 3 bases from V and 7 bases from J, with 19 bases between. Germline CDR1 and CDR2: ENHRY and SYGVKD. The CDR3 runs 16 residues. The CDR3 sequence: CAISDPSGQGGNIQYF. For the CDR3, the DNA is TGTGCCATCAGTGATCCATCCGGACAGGGAGGGAACATTCAGTACTTC.

V gene TRBV28 combines with J gene TRBJ2-5, with D possibly TRBD2 on 5 matching bases. Germline CDR1 reads MDHEN; CDR2 reads SYDVKM. With 3 bases removed from V and 11 bases from J, the gap between germline ends came to 13 bases. The CDR3 totals 12 residues. In nucleotides, the CDR3 is TGTGCCAGCAGTTTTAGCCCCGGGGAGCAGTACTTC. It encodes CASSFSPGEQYF.

V gene TRBV2 combines with J gene TRBJ2-7; a weak D match, TRBD1 (6 bases). In germline, CDR1 is SNHLY, CDR2 FYNNEI. With 6 bases removed from V and 5 bases from J, the gap between germline ends came to 17 bases. This CDR3 has 14 residues. The CDR3 region has the DNA TGTGCCAGCAGGGAAAACAGGGTCACCCACGAGCAGTACTTC. This encodes CASRENRVTHEQYF.

V is TRBV6-6 and J is TRBJ1-3, with no clear D. V was trimmed by 7 bases and J by 0 bases, leaving 10 bases between them. The germline gives CDR1 MNHNY, CDR2 SVGAGI (reference sequence). The CDR3 is 14 residues long. The CDR3 DNA follows: TGTGCCAGCAACCCCACTGGCTCTGGAAACACCATATATTTT. Protein: CASNPTGSGNTIYF.

The V call is TRBV4-2, the J call TRBJ2-1; 7 bases agree with TRBD2. There are 16 residues in the CDR3. The trim removed 2 bases at V and 5 bases at J, leaving 9 bases unmatched. Looked up from germline, CDR1 is LGHNA and CDR2 is YNFKEQ. As DNA, the CDR3 is TGTGCCAGCAGCCAACAACGACTAGCTCCTAACAATGAGCAGTTCTTC. This translates into CASSQQRLAPNNEQFF.

The chain has TRBV9 and TRBJ2-6; D possibly corresponds to TRBD1 (5 bases). V lost 2 bases and J 0 bases, leaving 12 bases between the germline ends. The CDR3 extends over 17 amino acids. Per germline, CDR1 SGDLS and CDR2 YYNGEE. The CDR3, as DNA: TGTGCCAGCAGCGTGAGTCAGGGTCGCTCTGGGGCCAACGTCCTGACTTTC. The encoded protein is CASSVSQGRSGANVLTF.

The chain combines TRBV25-1 with TRBJ2-3; D may be TRBD2 (6 bases). This CDR3 is 15 amino acids long. Trimming pared 2 bases from V and 1 base from J, leaving 10 bases between. Germline lookup yields CDR1 MGHDK and CDR2 SYGVNS. CDR3 residues: CASSEGGAGTDTQYF. The CDR3 DNA reads TGTGCCAGCAGTGAAGGCGGGGCGGGCACAGATACGCAGTATTTT.